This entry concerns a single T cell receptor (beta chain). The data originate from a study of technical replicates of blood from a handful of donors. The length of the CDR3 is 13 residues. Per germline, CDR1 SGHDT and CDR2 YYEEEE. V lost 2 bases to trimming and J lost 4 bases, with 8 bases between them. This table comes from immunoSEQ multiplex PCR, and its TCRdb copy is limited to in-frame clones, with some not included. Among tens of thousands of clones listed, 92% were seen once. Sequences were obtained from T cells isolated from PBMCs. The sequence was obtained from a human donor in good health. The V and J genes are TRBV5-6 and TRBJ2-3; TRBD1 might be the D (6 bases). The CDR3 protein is CASSLQGPDTQYF. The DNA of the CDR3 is TGTGCCAGCAGCTTACAGGGACCAGATACGCAGTATTTT. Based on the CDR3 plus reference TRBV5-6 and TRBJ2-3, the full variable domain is DAGVTQSPTHLIKTRGQQVTLRCSPKSGHDTVSWYQQALGQGPQFIFQYYEEEERQRGNFPDRFSGHQFPNYSSELNVNALLLGDSALYLCASSLQGPDTQYFGPGTRLTVL.